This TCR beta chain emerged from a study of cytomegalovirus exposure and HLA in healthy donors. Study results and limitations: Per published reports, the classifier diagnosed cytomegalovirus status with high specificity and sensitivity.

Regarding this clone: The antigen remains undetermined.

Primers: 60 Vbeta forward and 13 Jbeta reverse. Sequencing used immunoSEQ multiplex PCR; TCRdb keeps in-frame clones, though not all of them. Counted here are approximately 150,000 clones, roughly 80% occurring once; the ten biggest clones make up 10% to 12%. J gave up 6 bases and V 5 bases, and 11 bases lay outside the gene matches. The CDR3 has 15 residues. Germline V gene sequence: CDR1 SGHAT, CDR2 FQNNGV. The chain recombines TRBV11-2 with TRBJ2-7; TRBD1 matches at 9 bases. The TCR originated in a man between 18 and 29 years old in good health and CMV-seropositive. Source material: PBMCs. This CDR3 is CASSRGRTGDSEQYF. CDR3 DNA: TGTGCCAGCAGCAGGGGGAGGACAGGGGACTCCGAGCAGTACTTC.